The 11 T cell receptor beta chains below come from one sample, sequenced in a study of blood T cells in healthy people across ages. PCR was performed a second time for 7 to 11 cycles using a sample-barcoded 5' primer and a J-beta primer mix. Via MiXCR, TCRdb re-called the 5' RACE reads, giving one row per CDR3 protein. The sample consists of around 2 million distinct CDR3 sequences, roughly two fifths of them appearing once. Sequencing input: blood. Source of these receptors: a human donor in good health.

V usage is TRBV7-9 and J usage is TRBJ2-7; D is undetermined. This CDR3 is built from 12 residues. Trimming pared 7 bases from V and 5 bases from J, leaving 12 bases between. Germline assignment: CDR1 SEHNR and CDR2 FQNEAQ (reference sequence). CDR3: CASNSWRHEQYF. CDR3 DNA sequence: TGTGCCAGCAACTCATGGAGACACGAGCAGTACTTC.

A few counts support this clonotype. V is TRBV12-3 or TRBV12-4 and J is TRBJ2-7; 8 nucleotides agree with TRBD2. This CDR3 spans 14 amino acids. V lost 3 bases to trimming and J lost 3 bases; unmatched junction nucleotides: 4. The CDR3 sequence: CASSFSGGIYEQYF. CDR3 sequence (DNA): TGTGCCAGCAGTTTCAGCGGGGGAATCTACGAGCAGTACTTC.

The gene calls are TRBV5-1 and TRBJ2-7; D might be TRBD1 or TRBD2, each matching 5 bases. The CDR3 has 16 residues. The V end lost 0 bases, the J end lost 2 bases, and 15 bases lay between the germline ends. CDR1 SGHRS and CDR2 YFSETQ come from the germline V gene. This CDR3 is CASSLGTTSYTYEQYF. DNA of the CDR3: TGCGCCAGCAGCTTGGGGACAACTAGTTACACCTACGAGCAGTACTTC.

There are a few counts of this clonotype. The chain links TRBV20-1 to TRBJ2-3; 8 bases map to TRBD2. J gave up 9 bases and V 3 bases, and 11 bases lay outside the gene matches. The CDR3 runs 14 residues. Germline V gene sequence: CDR1 DFQATT, CDR2 SNEGSKA (reference sequence). The CDR3 region is CSARQAGATSTQYF. Here the CDR3 DNA reads TGCAGTGCTAGGCAAGCGGGGGCTACTTCAACGCAGTATTTT.

This clonotype was seen a handful of times. The rearrangement uses TRBV10-3 and TRBJ2-1; 9 bases fit TRBD2. J lost 6 bases, V lost 4 bases, and 7 bases had no gene match. The CDR3 totals 15 residues. Germline V gene sequence: CDR1 ENHRY, CDR2 SYGVKD. CDR3 nucleotide sequence: TGTGCCATCAGTGTTTCAAGCGGGGGGCGCAATGAGCAGTTCTTC. Translation: CAISVSSGGRNEQFF.

This clonotype appeared a single time. A read error may account for a junction end that differs from germline. The rearrangement links TRBV3-1 to TRBJ2-7, with 7 bases identical to TRBD1. CDR1 is LGHDT, CDR2 YNNKEL, per germline (reference sequence). The CDR3 has 18 residues. The CDR3 region is CTSSQEAVWGTVSYEQYF. The DNA of the CDR3 is TGTACCAGCAGCCAAGAGGCGGTTTGGGGGACAGTCTCCTACGAGCAGTACTTC.

This chain joins TRBV29-1 and TRBJ1-1, with D perhaps matching TRBD1 (5 bases). V was trimmed by 5 bases and J by 10 bases, leaving 14 bases between them. Germline V gene lookup returns CDR1 SQVTM and CDR2 ANQGSEA. There are 11 residues in the CDR3. The CDR3 nucleotides read TGCAGCGTTTCCCCCAGGGAAGGAGCTTTCTTT. Its translation: CSVSPREGAFF.

The V and J genes are TRBV18 and TRBJ1-3; no clear D gene. CDR3 length: 15 residues. Germline V lookup: CDR1 KGHSH, CDR2 LQKENI. Trimming removed 2 bases from V and 0 bases from J, with 8 bases in between. This CDR3 is CASSPDSDSGNTIYF. CDR3 coding DNA: TGTGCCAGCTCACCAGATTCAGACTCTGGAAACACCATATATTTT.

In its sample, this clonotype was seen once. The chain has TRBV20-1 and TRBJ2-2; 7 bases match TRBD2. The length of the CDR3 is 17 residues. V lost 2 bases, J lost 2 bases, and 11 bases stayed unmatched. Germline lookup yields CDR1 DFQATT and CDR2 SNEGSKA (reference sequence). The CDR3 region is CSARSPAGELNTGELFF. The CDR3 bases are TGCAGTGCTAGATCCCCTGCGGGGGAATTAAACACCGGGGAGCTGTTTTTT.

Points on this clonotype: An end of the junction differs from the germline gene, which may be a read error. The J gene is TRBJ2-6, the V gene TRBV4-3; D gene ambiguous. Looked up from germline, CDR1 is LGHNA and CDR2 is YSLEER. There are 17 residues in the CDR3. The CDR3 protein is CAGSRQPKGTGANVLTF. The CDR3 DNA is TGCGCCGGCAGCCGACAACCTAAGGGAACTGGGGCCAACGTCCTGACTTTC.

Worth noting for this clonotype: At one boundary the junction diverges from the germline segment, which might be a read error. CDR3 sequence: CSAPSTVPNPHTYNERFF. CDR3 DNA: TGCAGTGCTCCCTCTACAGTCCCCAACCCCCATACATACAATGAGCGGTTCTTC. This chain links TRBV20-1 with TRBJ2-1; D is uncertain. This CDR3 comprises 18 residues. Per germline, CDR1 DFQATT and CDR2 SNEGSKA (reference sequence).